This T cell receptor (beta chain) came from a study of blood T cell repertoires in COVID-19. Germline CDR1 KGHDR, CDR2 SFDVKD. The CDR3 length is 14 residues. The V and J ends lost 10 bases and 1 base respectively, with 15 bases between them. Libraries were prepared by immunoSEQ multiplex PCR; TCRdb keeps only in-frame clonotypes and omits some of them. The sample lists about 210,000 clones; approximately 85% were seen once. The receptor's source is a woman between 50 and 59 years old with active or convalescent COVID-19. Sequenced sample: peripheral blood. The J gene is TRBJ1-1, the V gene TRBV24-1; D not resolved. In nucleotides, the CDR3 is TGTGCCACTCGAGCGACCAACGGGAACACTGAAGCTTTCTTT. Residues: CATRATNGNTEAFF.